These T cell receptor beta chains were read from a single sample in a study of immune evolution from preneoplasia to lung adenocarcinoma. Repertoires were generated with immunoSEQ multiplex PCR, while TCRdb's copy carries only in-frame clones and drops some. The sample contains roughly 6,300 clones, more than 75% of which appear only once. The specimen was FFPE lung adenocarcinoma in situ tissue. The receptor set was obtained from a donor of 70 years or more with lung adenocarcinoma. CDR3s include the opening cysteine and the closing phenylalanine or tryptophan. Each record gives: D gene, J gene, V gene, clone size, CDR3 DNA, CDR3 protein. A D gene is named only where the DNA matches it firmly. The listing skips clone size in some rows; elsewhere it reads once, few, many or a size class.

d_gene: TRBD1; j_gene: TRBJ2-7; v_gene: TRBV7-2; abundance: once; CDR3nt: TGTGCCAGCAGCTTATGGGGGACAGCTACCTACGAGCAGTACTTC; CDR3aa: CASSLWGTATYEQYF
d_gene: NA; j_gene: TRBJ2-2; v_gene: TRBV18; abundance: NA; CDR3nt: TGTGCCAGCTCACCGGAGAGAAACACCGGGGAGCTGTTTTTT; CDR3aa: CASSPERNTGELFF
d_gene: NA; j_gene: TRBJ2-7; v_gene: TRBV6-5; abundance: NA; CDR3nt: TGTGCCAGCAGACAATTGGACGGGACCTACGAGCAGTACTTC; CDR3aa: CASRQLDGTYEQYF
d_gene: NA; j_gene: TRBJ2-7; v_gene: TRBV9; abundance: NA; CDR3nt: TGTGCCAGCAGCGTGACGGGTACCACCTACGAGCAGTACTTC; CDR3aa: CASSVTGTTYEQYF
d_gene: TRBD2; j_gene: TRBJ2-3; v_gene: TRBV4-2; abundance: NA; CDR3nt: TGTGCCAGCAGCCAAGGGACTAGCGGGGGGGGAGATACGCAGTATTTT; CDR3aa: CASSQGTSGGGDTQYF
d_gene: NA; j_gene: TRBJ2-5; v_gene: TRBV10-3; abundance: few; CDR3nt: TGTGCCATCAGTGAGCGTCGACAAGCCCAAGAGACCCAGTACTTC; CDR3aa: CAISERRQAQETQYF
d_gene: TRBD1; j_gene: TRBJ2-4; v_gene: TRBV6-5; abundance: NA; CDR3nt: TGTGCCAGCAGTAACCGACAGGGACCGAACATTCAGTACTTC; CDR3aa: CASSNRQGPNIQYF
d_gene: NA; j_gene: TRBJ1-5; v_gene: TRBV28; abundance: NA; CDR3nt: TGTGCCAGCAGTCTGCAGGGAGGGGGTCAGCCCCAGCATTTT; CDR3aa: CASSLQGGGQPQHF
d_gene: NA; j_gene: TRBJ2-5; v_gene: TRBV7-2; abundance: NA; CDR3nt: TGTGCCAGCAGCTTAATACTAGTGTTAGGGGAGACCCAGTACTTC; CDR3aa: CASSLILVLGETQYF
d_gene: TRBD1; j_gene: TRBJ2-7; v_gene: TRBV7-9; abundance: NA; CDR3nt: TGTGCCAGCAGCCCAATGGGACAGTCCCGGGCGTACGAGCAGTACTTC; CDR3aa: CASSPMGQSRAYEQYF
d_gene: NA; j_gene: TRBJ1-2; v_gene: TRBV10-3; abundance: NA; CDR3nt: TGTGCCATCAGTGCCAGGGACTTAGCTAACTATGGCTACACCTTC; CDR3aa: CAISARDLANYGYTF
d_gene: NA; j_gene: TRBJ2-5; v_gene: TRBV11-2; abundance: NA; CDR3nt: TGTGCCAGCAGCTTTCGCTGGCCCGGCGGAGAGACCCAGTACTTC; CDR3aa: CASSFRWPGGETQYF
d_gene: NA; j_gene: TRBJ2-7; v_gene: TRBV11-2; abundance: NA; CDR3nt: TGTGCCAGCAGCTTAGGCAACGGGGGGCAGTACGAGCAGTACTTC; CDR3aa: CASSLGNGGQYEQYF
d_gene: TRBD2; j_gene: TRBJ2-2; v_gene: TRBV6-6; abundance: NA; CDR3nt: TGTGCCCTTTGGCGGGGGGGCAGCACCGGGGAGCTGTTTTTT; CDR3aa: CALWRGGSTGELFF
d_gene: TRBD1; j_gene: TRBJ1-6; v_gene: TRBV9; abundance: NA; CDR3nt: TGTGCCAGCAGCACCCGGACAGGGCTCGATTCACCCCTCCACTTT; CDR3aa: CASSTRTGLDSPLHF
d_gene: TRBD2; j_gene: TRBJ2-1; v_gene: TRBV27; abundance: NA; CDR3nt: TGTGCCAGCAGTTCCCTGAGTAGCGGGGGATTTAATGAGCAGTTCTTC; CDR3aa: CASSSLSSGGFNEQFF
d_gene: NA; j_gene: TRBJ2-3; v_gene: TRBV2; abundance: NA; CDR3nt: TGTGCCAGCAGCCGCACAGATACGCAGTATTTT; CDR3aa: CASSRTDTQYF
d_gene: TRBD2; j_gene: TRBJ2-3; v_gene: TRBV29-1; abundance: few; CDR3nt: TGCAGCGTTGACGGGCGGCTAGCGGGGGAAGCCGATACGCAGTATTTT; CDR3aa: CSVDGRLAGEADTQYF
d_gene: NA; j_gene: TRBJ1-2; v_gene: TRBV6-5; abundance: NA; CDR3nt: TGTGCCAGCAGCCAGACAGGAACCTATGGCTACACCTTC; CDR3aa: CASSQTGTYGYTF
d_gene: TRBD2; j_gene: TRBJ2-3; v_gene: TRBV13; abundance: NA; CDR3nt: TGTGCCAGCAGCTTAGGCCCGGCTAGCGGGGAGGAAACAGATACGCAGTATTTT; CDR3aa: CASSLGPASGEETDTQYF
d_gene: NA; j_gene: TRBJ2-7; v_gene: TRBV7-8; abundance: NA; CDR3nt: TGTGCCAGCAGCACAAGGGTTAGCGAGCAGTACTTC; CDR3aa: CASSTRVSEQYF
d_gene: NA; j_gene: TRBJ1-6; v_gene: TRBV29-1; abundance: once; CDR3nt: TGCAGCGTTCATGACAGTAGGAATTCACCCCTCCACTTT; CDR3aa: CSVHDSRNSPLHF
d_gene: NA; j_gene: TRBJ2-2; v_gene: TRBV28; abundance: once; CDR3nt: TGTGCCAGCAGTAAACCGGGCTTAACCGGGTACACCGGGGAGCTGTTTTTT; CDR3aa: CASSKPGLTGYTGELFF
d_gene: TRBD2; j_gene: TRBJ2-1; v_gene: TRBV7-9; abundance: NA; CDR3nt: TGTGCCAGCAGCTTCAGTAGCGGGAGTTACGGATCCTACAATGAGCAGTTCTTC; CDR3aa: CASSFSSGSYGSYNEQFF
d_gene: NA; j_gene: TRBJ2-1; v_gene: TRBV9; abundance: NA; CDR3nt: TGTGCCAGCACCCGAGGGGACTCCGTTTACAATGAGCAGTTCTTC; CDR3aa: CASTRGDSVYNEQFF
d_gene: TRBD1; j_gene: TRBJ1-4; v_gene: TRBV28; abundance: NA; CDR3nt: TGTGCCAGCAGTTCAGGGGGCGCAGATGAAAAACTGTTTTTT; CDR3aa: CASSSGGADEKLFF
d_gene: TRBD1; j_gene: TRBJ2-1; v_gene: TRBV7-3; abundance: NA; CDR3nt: TGTGCCAGCAGCCCCGGGACAGGGAGCAATGAGCAGTTCTTC; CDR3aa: CASSPGTGSNEQFF
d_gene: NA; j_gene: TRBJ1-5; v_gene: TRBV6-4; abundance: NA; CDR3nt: TGTGCCAGCGGTCAGGAGATCGGTCAGCCCCAGCATTTT; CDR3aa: CASGQEIGQPQHF